This TCR beta chain was found in a study of T cell responses to AZD1222 COVID-19 vaccine. Study-wide results and caveats: The study found Spike-specific TCR breadth and depth rose after two AZD1222 doses. Seropositive at baseline were only six or seven AZD1222 recipients. Samples come after the peak T cell response, not at day 14.

Turning to this clone: Antigen unknown.

Assay used: immunoSEQ multiplex PCR; TCRdb lists only in-frame clones, some missing. Counted here are roughly 100,000 clones, 85% to 90% occurring once; the ten biggest clones make up 5%. Germline V gene lookup returns CDR1 KGHSH and CDR2 LQKENI. The germline V and J ends were trimmed by 0 bases and 3 bases, with 9 bases remaining between them. The CDR3 is made up of 15 amino acids. The chain uses TRBV18 and TRBJ1-5, with D perhaps TRBD1 (5 bases). The material was peripheral blood, obtained on day 0 of AZD1222 vaccination. The TCR was taken from an adult in good health. CDR3 loop: CASSPPDSFNQPQHF. CDR3 DNA: TGTGCCAGCTCACCACCCGACAGTTTCAATCAGCCCCAGCATTTT.